A selection of T cell receptor beta chains follows, all from one sample in a study of cytotoxic CD8 clonotypes in ibrutinib-treated CLL. The protocol was immunoSEQ multiplex PCR, while the TCRdb copy is restricted to in-frame clones and leaves out a portion. The sample records about 140,000 clones, approximately 89% being singletons. This sample comprised PBMCs, obtained after 12 months of ibrutinib treatment. All receptors derive from a human donor with chronic lymphocytic leukemia. Both conserved end residues are part of each CDR3. Fields, in order: J gene, D gene, clone size, V gene, CDR3 DNA, CDR3 protein. D genes are given only for firm matches. Size tells how often a clone was seen (once, few, many) or the class of an expanded clone, and some rows leave it out.

TRBJ2-1,-,-,TRBV28,TGTGCCAGCAGCGTCCGGGCGCTAGCGCCCAACAATGAGCAGTTCTTC,CASSVRALAPNNEQFF
TRBJ1-4,TRBD1,-,TRBV19,TGTGCCAGTACAACCAGGGGGCAAAAACTGTTTTTT,CASTTRGQKLFF
TRBJ2-3,TRBD1,-,TRBV27,TGTGCCAGCAGTTCCCGGGACAGGGACTACAGCACAGATACGCAGTATTTT,CASSSRDRDYSTDTQYF
TRBJ2-7,-,-,TRBV28,TGTGCCAGCACAAAGGATCCGTCTTTACCCGAGCAGTACTTC,CASTKDPSLPEQYF
TRBJ1-4,-,-,TRBV7-9,TGTGCCAGCAGCTTAGGCCAGAACGCGGGGAATGAAAAACTGTTTTTT,CASSLGQNAGNEKLFF
TRBJ2-1,-,-,TRBV11-1,TGTGCCAGCAGCTCGCGAGACAATGAGCAGTTCTTC,CASSSRDNEQFF
TRBJ2-7,-,-,TRBV7-3,TGTGCCAGCAGCTCTAACGGGGTCGAGCAGTACTTC,CASSSNGVEQYF
TRBJ2-2,-,once,TRBV11-2,TGTGCCAGCAGCGCGGGGCTAGCCGGGGAGCTGTTTTTT,CASSAGLAGELFF
TRBJ1-5,-,-,TRBV28,TGTGCCAGCAGTTTGGGGGGAAGAGGCCAGCCCCAGCATTTT,CASSLGGRGQPQHF
TRBJ2-3,-,-,TRBV6-1,TGTGCCAGCAGTGAGGTCCGTCTCGGGATGACCACAGATACGCAGTATTTT,CASSEVRLGMTTDTQYF
TRBJ2-3,TRBD2,-,TRBV28,TGTGCCAGCAGTGGGACTAGCGGGAAGTCAGATACGCAGTATTTT,CASSGTSGKSDTQYF
TRBJ2-1,TRBD2,once,TRBV29-1,TGCAGCCTTAGGCGGGAGGGCCTTTACAATGAGCAGTTCTTC,CSLRREGLYNEQFF
TRBJ2-3,TRBD2,-,TRBV2,TGTGCCAGCAGTGCCGGGACTAGCGGGTTGACAGATACGCAGTATTTT,CASSAGTSGLTDTQYF
TRBJ2-2,TRBD2,-,TRBV28,TGTGCCAGCAGTTTAAGACTAGCGGGAGGGGTCACCGGGGAGCTGTTTTTT,CASSLRLAGGVTGELFF
TRBJ1-5,-,-,TRBV28,TGTGCCAGCAGTTGGGGCACCCTATCCCAGCCCCAGCATTTT,CASSWGTLSQPQHF
TRBJ1-1,-,-,TRBV18,TGTGCCAGCTCACCGGCGGACGCAGAAGCTTTCTTT,CASSPADAEAFF
TRBJ2-7,-,-,TRBV7-9,TGTGCCAGCAGCCCTGGGTTGGGTTACGAGCAGTACTTC,CASSPGLGYEQYF
TRBJ2-2,-,-,TRBV19,TGTGCCAGTAGTATACCTATCCCCGGGGAGCTGTTTTTT,CASSIPIPGELFF
TRBJ1-5,-,-,TRBV7-2,TGTGCCAGCACCCGATGGGGTGGTCCCGGCGACAATCAGCCCCAGCATTTT,CASTRWGGPGDNQPQHF
TRBJ2-7,-,-,TRBV7-9,TGTGCCAGCAGCTTAAGGTTTGGCGAGCAGTACTTC,CASSLRFGEQYF
TRBJ2-3,TRBD2,once,TRBV9,TGTGCCAGCAGCGTAGCTAGACCGGGACTAGCGGGAGGGCTAGATACGCAGTATTTT,CASSVARPGLAGGLDTQYF
TRBJ2-7,-,-,TRBV11-1,TGTGCCAGCAGCTCGTCAGGGTTCCGGGACGAGCAGTACTTC,CASSSSGFRDEQYF
TRBJ2-5,TRBD2,-,TRBV2,TGTGCCAGCAGTGAGGACTCCGGCGGGAGGGCCGGGGAGACCCAGTACTTC,CASSEDSGGRAGETQYF
TRBJ2-7,-,-,TRBV5-1,TGCGCCAGCAGACAGGGACCGGGGGACGAGCAGTACTTC,CASRQGPGDEQYF
TRBJ2-1,TRBD2,-,TRBV5-4,TGTGCCAGCAGCTTGAAACTAGCGGGAGAGGATGAGCAGTTCTTC,CASSLKLAGEDEQFF
TRBJ1-1,-,-,TRBV6-5,TGTGCCAGCAGTTACTCGAACGGGGGAACTGAAGCTTTCTTT,CASSYSNGGTEAFF
TRBJ2-4,-,-,TRBV28,TGTGCCAGCAGTTTATTCGCTGGAGCCAAAAACATTCAGTACTTC,CASSLFAGAKNIQYF
TRBJ2-7,-,-,TRBV7-8,TGTGCCAGCAGCCATTATGAGGTCCGCTACGAGCAGTACTTC,CASSHYEVRYEQYF
TRBJ1-1,TRBD1,-,TRBV7-9,TGTGCCAGCAGCTTAGGACAGGGGGTTTACACTGAAGCTTTCTTT,CASSLGQGVYTEAFF
TRBJ2-5,-,-,TRBV5-8,TGTGCCAGCAGCTTGTCCCCCCCGAGATGGGAGACCCAGTACTTC,CASSLSPPRWETQYF
TRBJ1-5,-,-,TRBV28,TGTGCCAGCAGCGATACCACCTTTTACCCTAGCAATCAGCCCCAGCATTTT,CASSDTTFYPSNQPQHF
TRBJ2-4,-,-,TRBV7-8,TGTGCCAGCAGCTTTCGTTTAGACCAAAACATTCAGTACTTC,CASSFRLDQNIQYF
TRBJ1-1,-,few,TRBV5-4,TGTGCCAGCAGCATCACGGGCCTTCGGAGGGAAACTGAAGCTTTCTTT,CASSITGLRRETEAFF
TRBJ2-5,-,-,TRBV5-1,TGCGCCAGCAGCCCTGGACAGAACCAAGAGACCCAGTACTTC,CASSPGQNQETQYF
TRBJ2-1,-,-,TRBV11-3,TGTGCCAGCAGCTTAGTTAGCCGGATCAGGGGTGGTCAGAATGAGCAGTTCTTC,CASSLVSRIRGGQNEQFF
TRBJ2-7,-,-,TRBV7-6,TGTGCCAGCAGCCGAGAGTCTGGACGGGTCGCCTACGAGCAGTACTTC,CASSRESGRVAYEQYF
TRBJ1-5,-,-,TRBV7-2,TGTGCCAGCAGCTTAGGACGCGCGGGAGGACAGCCCCAGCATTTT,CASSLGRAGGQPQHF
TRBJ2-3,-,-,TRBV11-2,TGTGCCAGCAGCCGTGCCGGGTCCACAGATACGCAGTATTTT,CASSRAGSTDTQYF
TRBJ2-7,-,-,TRBV7-7,TGTGCTAGCAGTCCGAACAGGGACTCCTACGAGCAGTACTTC,CASSPNRDSYEQYF
TRBJ1-2,-,-,TRBV28,TGTGCCAGCAGTTGGGGGTCGGGACTCGAATATGGCTACACCTTC,CASSWGSGLEYGYTF
TRBJ1-1,-,once,TRBV18,TGTGCCAGCTCACCACTCTCGGGGACTTACACTGAAGCTTTCTTT,CASSPLSGTYTEAFF
TRBJ1-2,-,-,TRBV5-1,TGCGCCAGCAGCTTGTTTGGGAGCGGTGGCTACACCTTC,CASSLFGSGGYTF
TRBJ1-2,TRBD1,-,TRBV5-5,TGTGCCAGCAGCGCGGACAGGGGGCTTAACTATGGCTACACCTTC,CASSADRGLNYGYTF